This T cell receptor beta chain was sequenced in a study of shared clonotypes between healthy human individuals. In the study overall: Donors consisted of two women and three men between 18 and 49. Study conclusions and caveats: Larger estimated richness was generally recorded for naive subsets relative to memory subsets.

Method: immunoSEQ multiplex PCR; TCRdb's copy keeps in-frame clones and lacks some. This repertoire shows 2 million to 2.5 million clones, approximately 96% found once; its top ten account for 0.1% to 0.15%. Notes on this clone: Its antigen is not known.

The CDR3 sequence is 14 residues long. Trimming shortened V by 4 bases and J by 2 bases, and 10 bases separated the two germline ends. The germline V gene has CDR1 MNHNS and CDR2 SASEGT. The study enrolled healthy HIV-negative adults without recent acute infections or vaccinations as donors. It was into CD45RA+ naive and CD45RA-negative memory subsets that the CD4+ cells were split. The specimen sequenced was naive CD4+ T cells sorted from blood. Subset described: CD45RA+ positively selected. The TCR originated in a man aged 18 to 29 in good health. V is TRBV6-1 and J is TRBJ2-3; D could derive from TRBD1 or TRBD2 (5 bases each). CDR3 nucleotide sequence: TGTGCCAGCAGTGCCCTGGGACCCACAGATACGCAGTATTTT. This sequence encodes CASSALGPTDTQYF.